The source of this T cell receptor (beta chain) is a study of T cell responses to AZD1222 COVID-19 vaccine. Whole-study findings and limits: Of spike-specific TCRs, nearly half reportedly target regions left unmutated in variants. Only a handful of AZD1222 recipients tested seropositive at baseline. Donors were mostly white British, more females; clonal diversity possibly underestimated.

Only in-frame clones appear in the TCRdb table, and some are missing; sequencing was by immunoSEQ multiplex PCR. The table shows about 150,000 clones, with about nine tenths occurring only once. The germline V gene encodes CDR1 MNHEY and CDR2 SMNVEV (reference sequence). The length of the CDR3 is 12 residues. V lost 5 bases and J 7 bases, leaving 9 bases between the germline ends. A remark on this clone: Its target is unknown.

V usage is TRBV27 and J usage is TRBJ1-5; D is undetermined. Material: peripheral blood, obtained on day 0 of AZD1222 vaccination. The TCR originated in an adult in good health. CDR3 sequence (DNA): TGTGCCAGCAGTCTATTGGGCCAGCCCCAGCATTTT. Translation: CASSLLGQPQHF.